What follows are 18 T cell receptor beta chains derived from one specimen sequenced in a study of T cell responses to AZD1222 COVID-19 vaccine. Generated by immunoSEQ multiplex PCR, the TCRdb table keeps only in-frame clones and is missing some. The table shows over 150,000 clones, with about nine tenths occurring only once. Sequencing was performed on peripheral blood, taken on day 0 of AZD1222 vaccination. Every receptor here comes from an adult in good health.

The V and J genes are TRBV5-3 and TRBJ1-6; 7 nucleotides agree with TRBD1. TRBV5-3 is treated as an ORF (open reading frame) with a function not yet certain. CDR3 length equals 16 residues. V lost 3 bases and J lost 5; bases outside the gene matches: 8. This CDR3 is CARSCARDSDNSPLHF. DNA of the CDR3: TGTGCCAGAAGCTGTGCACGGGACAGCGATAATTCACCCCTCCACTTT.

This clone was seen only once. The genes are TRBV7-2 and TRBJ2-5; perhaps TRBD2 as D (7 bases). The CDR3 loop spans 16 amino acids. The ends were cut back, 8 bases at V and 4 bases at J, with 23 bases in the middle. The germline gives CDR1 SGHTA, CDR2 FQGNSA. The CDR3 coding sequence is TGTGCCAGCTCCGTGACGCCGGGGGGCGGGGGAGAGACCCAGTACTTC. This translates into CASSVTPGGGGETQYF. The full variable domain, rest sourced from reference TRBV7-2 and TRBJ2-5, is GAGVSQSPSNKVTEKGKDVELRCDPISGHTALYWYRQSLGQGLEFLIYFQGNSAPDKSGLPSDRFSAERTGGSVSTLTIQRTQQEDSAVYLCASSVTPGGGGETQYFGPGTRLLVL.

The chain has TRBV10-3 and TRBJ1-2; D not resolved. Looked up from germline, CDR1 is ENHRY and CDR2 is SYGVKD. The CDR3 runs 16 residues. V was clipped by 2 bases and J by 2 bases, with 15 bases between them. In DNA form, the CDR3 reads TGTGCCATCAGTGAGAGCGTCGTCTTCCGAAACTATGGCTACACCTTC. Encoded protein: CAISESVVFRNYGYTF.

The genes are TRBV5-5 and TRBJ1-1; D ambiguous. The length of the CDR3 is 14 residues. Germline CDR1 reads SGHKS; CDR2 reads YYEKEE (reference sequence). Trimming left V 3 bases short and J 2 bases short, with 11 bases between. This CDR3 is CASSSGVFNTEAFF. Here the CDR3 DNA reads TGTGCCAGCAGCTCCGGAGTCTTCAACACTGAAGCTTTCTTT.

V is TRBV9 and J is TRBJ2-2; 12 positions match TRBD2. Per the germline V gene, CDR1 is SGDLS and CDR2 is YYNGEE. This CDR3 contains 16 residues. V trimming: 3 bases; J trimming: 4 bases; junction bases outside the gene matches: 4. The CDR3 DNA reads as TGTGCCAGCAGCGCGGGACTAGCGGGCGTCACCGGGGAGCTGTTTTTT. This translates into CASSAGLAGVTGELFF.

This clone showed up just once. The chain combines TRBV5-5 with TRBJ2-7, with a weak D call TRBD2 (5 bases). Germline assignment: CDR1 SGHKS and CDR2 YYEKEE (reference sequence). The ends were cut back, 3 bases at V and 2 bases at J, with 9 bases in the middle. The CDR3 length is 13 residues. CDR3 protein: CASSSFGAYEQYF. In DNA, the CDR3 is TGTGCCAGCAGCTCCTTCGGGGCCTACGAGCAGTACTTC.

As to this clone: A junction end diverges from the germline sequence, so it may reflect a read error. The V call is TRBV7-7, the J call TRBJ1-2, with D perhaps matching TRBD1 (5 bases). The CDR3 totals 13 residues. Per germline, CDR1 SSHAT and CDR2 FNYEAQ (reference sequence). In DNA form, the CDR3 reads TGTGCTAGCAGCCCTATATTGGGGGATGGCTACACCTTC. It translates to CASSPILGDGYTF.

The chain employs TRBV19 and TRBJ1-2; D not resolved. Germline V gene data show CDR1 as LNHDA and CDR2 as SQIVND (reference sequence). The V gene lost 7 bases and the J gene lost 4 bases, with 16 bases spanning the gap. The CDR3 sequence is 14 residues long. For the CDR3, the DNA is TGTGCCAGTACAGGCAAACGTCCTAGCTATGGCTACACCTTC. Protein: CASTGKRPSYGYTF. Combining the CDR3 with reference TRBV19 and TRBJ1-2 gives the whole variable domain DGGITQSPKYLFRKEGQNVTLSCEQNLNHDAMYWYRQDPGQGLRLIYYSQIVNDFQKGDIAEGYSVSREKKESFPLTVTSAQKNPTAFYLCASTGKRPSYGYTFGSGTRLTVV.

This chain uses TRBV4-1 with TRBJ1-4, with a tentative D call TRBD1 (6 bases). CDR3 size: 15 residues. V lost 5 bases and J lost 3, with 13 bases in between. From germline, CDR1 is MGHRA and CDR2 YSYEKL. The CDR3 DNA sequence: TGCGCCAGCAGCTATAAACAGGGTTCTAATGAAAAACTGTTTTTT. As protein: CASSYKQGSNEKLFF.

The chain carries TRBV19 and TRBJ1-2, with 7 bases identical to TRBD1. This CDR3 region has 15 residues. Germline V gene lookup returns CDR1 LNHDA and CDR2 SQIVND (reference sequence). Trimming at V came to 7 bases and at J to 4 bases, leaving 12 bases not matched to a gene. The CDR3 spells CASTTTGETVYGYTF. CDR3 DNA sequence: TGTGCCAGTACCACCACAGGGGAGACTGTCTATGGCTACACCTTC. Together with reference TRBV19 and TRBJ1-2, the CDR3 gives the full variable domain: DGGITQSPKYLFRKEGQNVTLSCEQNLNHDAMYWYRQDPGQGLRLIYYSQIVNDFQKGDIAEGYSVSREKKESFPLTVTSAQKNPTAFYLCASTTTGETVYGYTFGSGTRLTVV.

The chain couples TRBV7-9 to TRBJ2-5, with D possibly matching TRBD2 (6 bases). CDR1 and CDR2 (germline): SEHNR, FQNEAQ (reference sequence). CDR3 length equals 15 residues. V dropped 3 bases and J dropped 1 base, with 12 bases sitting between them. CDR3 bases: TGTGCCAGCAGCTTCTCGGTGGGAGGCCAAGAGACCCAGTACTTC. This gives the protein CASSFSVGGQETQYF.

This clone has only one observation. V gene TRBV7-2 combines with J gene TRBJ2-1; 12 nucleotides align to TRBD1. CDR1 is SGHTA, CDR2 FQGNSA, per germline. V trimming: 4 bases; J trimming: 7 bases; junction bases outside the gene matches: 5. The CDR3 sequence is 15 residues long. This CDR3 is CASSWDRGRENEQFF. CDR3 bases: TGTGCCAGCAGCTGGGACAGGGGGCGCGAAAATGAGCAGTTCTTC.

The chain carries TRBV27 and TRBJ2-5, with D possibly matching TRBD1 (6 bases). From germline, CDR1 is MNHEY and CDR2 SMNVEV (reference sequence). V dropped 5 bases and J dropped 4 bases, with 14 bases sitting between them. This CDR3 has 14 residues. The CDR3 loop reads CASSARTDGETQYF. CDR3 DNA: TGTGCCAGCAGTGCCAGGACAGACGGAGAGACCCAGTACTTC.

The rearrangement links TRBV4-1 to TRBJ1-5, with no clear D. Germline CDR1 is MGHRA and CDR2 is YSYEKL. The CDR3 spans 14 residues. V lost 2 bases and J lost 4, with 9 bases in between. This CDR3 is CASSQRHLNQPQHF. CDR3 DNA sequence: TGCGCCAGCAGCCAAAGACACCTAAATCAGCCCCAGCATTTT.

The J gene is TRBJ1-5, the V gene TRBV28, with D perhaps matching TRBD1 (5 bases). V was cut by 4 bases and J by 0 bases, with 16 bases left in between. The CDR3 has 17 residues. Germline CDR1 is MDHEN and CDR2 is SYDVKM. The CDR3 DNA is TGTGCCAGCAGTTCCCCGCCAGGCAGGGATAGCAATCAGCCCCAGCATTTT. This codes for CASSSPPGRDSNQPQHF.

The chain combines TRBV4-3 with TRBJ2-1; tentative D call: TRBD2 (5 bases). The V end was cut by 4 bases, the J end by 10 bases, with 14 bases between. CDR1 and CDR2 (germline): LGHNA, YSLEER. The CDR3 loop spans 13 amino acids. This CDR3 reads CASSLGHGEEQFF. The CDR3, as DNA: TGCGCCAGCAGCCTCGGGCACGGGGAGGAGCAGTTCTTC.

The chain carries TRBV5-1 and TRBJ1-1; 7 bases agree with TRBD1. This CDR3 spans 13 amino acids. J was trimmed by 6 bases and V by 2 bases; bases with no gene match: 4. CDR1 SGHRS and CDR2 YFSETQ come from the germline V gene. The CDR3 nucleotides read TGCGCCAGCAGCTTAGGACAGGAGGCTGAAGCTTTCTTT. Translated, it gives CASSLGQEAEAFF. Drawing the rest from reference TRBV5-1 and TRBJ1-1, the complete variable domain is KAGVTQTPRYLIKTRGQQVTLSCSPISGHRSVSWYQQTPGQGLQFLFEYFSETQRNKGNFPGRFSGRQFSNSRSEMNVSTLELGDSALYLCASSLGQEAEAFFGQGTRLTVV.

The chain is built from TRBV30 and TRBJ1-4; D gene ambiguous. The CDR3 length is 12 residues. Germline-derived CDR1 and CDR2 are GTSNPN and SVGIG (reference sequence). Trimming shortened V by 8 bases and J by 6 bases, and 13 bases separated the two germline ends. CDR3 bases: TGTGCCGCTCGAAAGGGCTATGAAAAACTGTTTTTT. It codes for CAARKGYEKLFF. The full variable domain, completed using reference TRBV30 and TRBJ1-4, is SQTIHQWPATLVQPVGSPLSLECTVEGTSNPNLYWYRQAAGRGLQLLFYSVGIGQISSEVPQNLSASRPQDRQFILSSKKLLLSDSGFYLCAARKGYEKLFFGSGTQLSVL.